The entry that follows covers one T cell receptor (beta chain) sequence. Its antigen remains unknown. This record belongs to a study of cytomegalovirus exposure and HLA in healthy donors. The study's findings and limits: Cytomegalovirus-associated TCR beta chains were listed, numbering some 170. Among CMV-associated TCR beta chains, most appeared HLA-restricted in a later analysis. Earlier analysis yielded a pattern in which most TCR beta V segments were productive about 90% or about 30% of the time.

Nominal health characterized the donors when sampled, though unrecorded immune exposures were likely. The PCR ran on 60 Vbeta and 13 Jbeta primers. Data came from immunoSEQ multiplex PCR; TCRdb stores just in-frame clones and leaves some out. The table lists about 130,000 clones, 75% of them singletons. Trimming stripped 3 bases from V and 1 base from J, with 6 bases between. The V gene's germline CDR1 is SGHNT and CDR2 YENEEA. The CDR3 totals 13 residues. What was sequenced was PBMCs. The chain carries TRBV11-3 and TRBJ1-1; D is unresolved. This sequence originates from a man under 40 in good health and CMV-seronegative. CDR3 DNA: TGTGCCAGCAGCTTCTCGTCGAACACTGAAGCTTTCTTT. It specifies CASSFSSNTEAFF.